This TCR beta chain was sequenced for a study of human T cells and chemical hapten exposure. In the original analysis: A typical sample had around 90,000 TCRs, with about 20,000 to 700,000 overall. TCRdb ran MiXCR on the RACE reads and lists one entry per CDR3 protein. None of the V and J calls come from the authors' own analysis; TCRdb made them. Here the sample spans around 380,000 distinct CDR3 sequences, roughly 4.8% being singletons. This clonotype has at least ten counts. Time point defined: patch test 1, 2 weeks after DPC sensitization. Treatment reported: therapeutic diphenylcyclopropenone sensitization with weekly scalp DPC. Blood sampling occurred before each patch-test application. The CDR3 spans 14 residues. Trimming stripped 3 bases from V and 13 bases from J, with 16 bases between.

This specimen consisted of whole blood, obtained in connection with sensitization to the hapten diphenylcyclopropenone (DPC). This chain joins TRBV12-3 or TRBV12-4 and TRBJ2-6, with a possible D match to TRBD2 (6 bases). The TCR comes from a woman between 45 and 65 years old with alopecia areata. Some clones in this sample may be carry-over from other donors' samples. This CDR3 reads CASSLEGPPPVLTF. For the CDR3, the DNA is TGTGCCAGCAGTTTGGAGGGCCCTCCTCCGGTCCTGACTTTC.